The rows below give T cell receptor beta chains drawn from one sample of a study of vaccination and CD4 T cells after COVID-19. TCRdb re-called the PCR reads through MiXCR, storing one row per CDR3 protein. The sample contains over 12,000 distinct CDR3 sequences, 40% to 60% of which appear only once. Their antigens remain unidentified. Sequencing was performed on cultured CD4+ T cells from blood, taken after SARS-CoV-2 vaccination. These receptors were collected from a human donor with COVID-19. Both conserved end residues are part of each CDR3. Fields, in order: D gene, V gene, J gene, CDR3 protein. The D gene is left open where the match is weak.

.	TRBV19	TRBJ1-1	CASLIGVGEAFF
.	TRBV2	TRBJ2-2	CASSGGKGPGELFF
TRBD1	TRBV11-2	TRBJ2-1	CASSGRTGLNEQFF
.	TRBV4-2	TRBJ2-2	CASSPPEYRELFF
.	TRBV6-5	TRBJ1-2	CASSYLPGSGYTF
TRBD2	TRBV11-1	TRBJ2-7	CASSRVGSGGAYEQYF
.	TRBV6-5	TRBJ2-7	CASSYVPYEQYF
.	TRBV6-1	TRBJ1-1	CASRMEGGRGAFF
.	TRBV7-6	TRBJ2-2	CASSSSANTGELFF
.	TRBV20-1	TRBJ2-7	CSARDPRTAYEQYF
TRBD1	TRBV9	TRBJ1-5	CASSGGTGTNQPQHF
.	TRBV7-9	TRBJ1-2	CASSLVHESYTF
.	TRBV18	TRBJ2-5	CASSPPMFQETQYF
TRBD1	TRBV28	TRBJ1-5	CACSTWTGGTHQPQHF
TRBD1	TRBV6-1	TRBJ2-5	CASSLDRGQETQYF
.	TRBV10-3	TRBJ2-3	CAIKDSTDTQYF
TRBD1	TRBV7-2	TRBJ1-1	CASSSRGVSTEAFF
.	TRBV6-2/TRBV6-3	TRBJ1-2	CASTGTGYRDLNYGYTF
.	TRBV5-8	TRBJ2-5	CASSTAGREETQYF
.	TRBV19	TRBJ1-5	CASSIEGAWQPQHF
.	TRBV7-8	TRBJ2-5	CASSRPGPETQYF
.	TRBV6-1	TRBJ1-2	CATADQGPGLNYGYTF
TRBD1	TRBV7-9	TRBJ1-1	CASSLGTESTEAFF
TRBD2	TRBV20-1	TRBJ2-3	CSARDLAGGRHTQYF
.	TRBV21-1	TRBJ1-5	CASSKALGTGFGNQPQHF
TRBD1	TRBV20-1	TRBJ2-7	CSARARQGPYEQYF
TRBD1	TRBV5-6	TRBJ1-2	CASSPQGEANYGYAF
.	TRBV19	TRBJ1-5	CASSIFLEGFIRRNQPQHF
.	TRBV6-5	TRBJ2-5	CASSSLGRGETQYF
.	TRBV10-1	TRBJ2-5	CASSRQKETQYF
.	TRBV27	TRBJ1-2	CASSSGPIYGYTF
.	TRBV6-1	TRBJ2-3	CASSPGGVGTQYF
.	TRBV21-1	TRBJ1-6	CASSLLRGSPLHF
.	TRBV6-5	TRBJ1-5	CASSYSRVGQPQHF
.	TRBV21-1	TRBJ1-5	CASSKKGGVGRRGDSNQPQHF
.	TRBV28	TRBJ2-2	CANSDSNTGELFF
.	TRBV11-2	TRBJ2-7	CASSIGYEQYF
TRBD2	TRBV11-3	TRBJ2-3	CASSPGGGNTDTQYF
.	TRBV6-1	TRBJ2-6	CASSSATISGANVLTF
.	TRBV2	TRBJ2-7	CASSDGVEQYF
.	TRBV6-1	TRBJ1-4	CASRALGEKLFF
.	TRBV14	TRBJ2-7	CASSQGKVGEQYF
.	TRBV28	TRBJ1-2	CASTGQNYGYTF
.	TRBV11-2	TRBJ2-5	CASSSLWAGETQYF
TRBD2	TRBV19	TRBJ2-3	CASSIRRGGTDTQYF
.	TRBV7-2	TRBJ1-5	CASSAAGGRNQPQHF
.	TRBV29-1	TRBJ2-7	CSVAWGIHDEQYF
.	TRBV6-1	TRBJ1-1	CASSENVLLNTEAFF
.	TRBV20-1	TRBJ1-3	CSARDNSGNTIYF
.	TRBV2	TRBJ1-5	CASSLQGNSNQPQHF
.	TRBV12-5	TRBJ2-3	CASGLSGTDTQYF
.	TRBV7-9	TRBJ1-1	CVSRAGNTEAFF